This T cell receptor beta chain was documented in a study of cytotoxic CD8 clonotypes in ibrutinib-treated CLL. Study overall: Mean per-sample yields comprised 255,043 productive templates and roughly 86,000 productive rearrangements.

Profiled with immunoSEQ multiplex PCR; TCRdb holds only in-frame clones, not every one. In the table there are under 200,000 clones, roughly 86% of which are singletons. The source of roughly 1.9 micrograms of genomic DNA for TCR beta libraries was cryopreserved PBMCs. This clone was observed once. Its matching antigen is unknown. Germline values: CDR1 MNHEY, CDR2 SVGAGI. The CDR3 loop spans 14 amino acids. The V gene lost 4 bases and the J gene lost 4 bases, with 13 bases spanning the gap. Study-level results: Patients showed higher baseline clonality than age-matched healthy donors, and it tracked circulating CD8+ T-cell counts.

The input for sequencing was PBMCs, taken after 12 months of ibrutinib treatment. This rearrangement joins TRBV6-5 to TRBJ1-2; possibly TRBD1 for D (5 bases). This TCR came from a human donor with chronic lymphocytic leukemia. CDR3 sequence: CASSLQSGIYGYTF. For the CDR3, the DNA is TGTGCCAGCAGTTTACAATCAGGGATCTATGGCTACACCTTC.